This TCR beta chain was captured by sequencing in a study of PD-1 blockade in classical Hodgkin lymphoma. The V and J ends lost 5 bases and 3 bases respectively, with 10 bases between them. The CDR3 contains 13 residues. CDR1 and CDR2 from the germline V gene are MDHEN and SYDVKM. Sequencing was performed with immunoSEQ multiplex PCR; in TCRdb, only in-frame clones are kept and a portion is missing. The table records tens of thousands of clones, roughly nine tenths of them present only once. Autologous stem cell transplantation was followed by relapse in every patient, and brentuximab vedotin exposure varied.

The chain uses TRBV28 and TRBJ1-1, with a possible D match to TRBD1 (6 bases). The material was peripheral blood mononuclear cells (PBMCs), obtained at baseline. This receptor was taken from a human donor with classical Hodgkin lymphoma. The CDR3 DNA follows: TGTGCCAGCAGTAGCACAGGGTACACTGAAGCTTTCTTT. Protein: CASSSTGYTEAFF.